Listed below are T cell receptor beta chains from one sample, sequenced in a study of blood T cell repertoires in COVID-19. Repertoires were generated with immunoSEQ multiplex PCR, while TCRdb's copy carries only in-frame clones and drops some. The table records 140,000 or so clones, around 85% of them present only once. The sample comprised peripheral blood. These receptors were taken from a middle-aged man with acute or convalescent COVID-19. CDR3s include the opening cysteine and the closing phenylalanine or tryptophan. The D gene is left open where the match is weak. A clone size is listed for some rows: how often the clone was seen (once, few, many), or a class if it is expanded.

DNA: TGTGCCAGCGGCCTGGACGGGGCCTACGAGCAGTACTTC
CDR3: CASGLDGAYEQYF
D: NA
J: TRBJ2-7
size: once
V: TRBV12-3/TRBV12-4

DNA: TGTGCCAGTACTCGGGGTAGCGGTATCTCCTACGAGCAGTACTTC
CDR3: CASTRGSGISYEQYF
D: NA
J: TRBJ2-7
size: NA
V: TRBV19

DNA: TGTGCCAGCAGCTTAGACACTAGCGGGGGGGCAGATGAGCAGTTCTTC
CDR3: CASSLDTSGGADEQFF
D: TRBD2
J: TRBJ2-1
size: NA
V: TRBV7-8

DNA: TGTGCCAGCAGCGTATTGGCGGGAGGGCCCCTCTCCTACAATGAGCAGTTCTTC
CDR3: CASSVLAGGPLSYNEQFF
D: TRBD2
J: TRBJ2-1
size: NA
V: TRBV9

DNA: TGCGCCAGCAGCTCTGGGACAGGCTATCTTAGAGAAAAACTGTTTTTT
CDR3: CASSSGTGYLREKLFF
D: TRBD1
J: TRBJ1-4
size: NA
V: TRBV5-1

DNA: TGTGCTAGTGGTTTGGTAGTACAGGGAAGCACCGGGGAGCTGTTTTTT
CDR3: CASGLVVQGSTGELFF
D: NA
J: TRBJ2-2
size: NA
V: TRBV12-5

DNA: TGTGCCTCGGGTCGCGGGTCGGGCACTGAAGCTTTCTTT
CDR3: CASGRGSGTEAFF
D: NA
J: TRBJ1-1
size: few
V: TRBV30

DNA: TGTGCCAGCAGCTTAGGCCCTAGCGGGGGGTTGTATAGCACAGATACGCAGTATTTT
CDR3: CASSLGPSGGLYSTDTQYF
D: TRBD2
J: TRBJ2-3
size: NA
V: TRBV7-2

DNA: TGTGCCAGTAGTATCCGTTTTCGCACAGATACGCAGTATTTT
CDR3: CASSIRFRTDTQYF
D: NA
J: TRBJ2-3
size: NA
V: TRBV19

DNA: TGTGCCAGCAGCTCTGGCATGAACACTGAAGCTTTCTTT
CDR3: CASSSGMNTEAFF
D: NA
J: TRBJ1-1
size: NA
V: TRBV11-2

DNA: TGCGCCAGCAGCTGGACTCGAAGACAGGGGGCTTCGGAGACCCAGTACTTC
CDR3: CASSWTRRQGASETQYF
D: TRBD1
J: TRBJ2-5
size: NA
V: TRBV5-1

DNA: TGTGCCAGCAGCACGGGACTACCCGAAAAACTGTTTTTT
CDR3: CASSTGLPEKLFF
D: NA
J: TRBJ1-4
size: NA
V: TRBV6-6

DNA: TGCGCCAGCAGCTTCCCGAGGAGGGACAATGAGCAGTTCTTC
CDR3: CASSFPRRDNEQFF
D: NA
J: TRBJ2-1
size: NA
V: TRBV5-1

DNA: TGTGCCAGCTGCACACAGGGACTAGCAGGGGACAATGAGCAGTTCTTC
CDR3: CASCTQGLAGDNEQFF
D: TRBD2
J: TRBJ2-1
size: NA
V: TRBV28

DNA: TGTGCCAGCTCCCGGGACACAGGGTTTGTCTCTGGGGCCAACGTCCTGACTTTC
CDR3: CASSRDTGFVSGANVLTF
D: NA
J: TRBJ2-6
size: NA
V: TRBV18

DNA: TGCGCCAGCAGCTTGTTTGCAGGGGGCTCTGGAAACACCATATATTTT
CDR3: CASSLFAGGSGNTIYF
D: TRBD1
J: TRBJ1-3
size: NA
V: TRBV5-1